This TCR beta chain came from a study of blood T cell repertoires in COVID-19. Study background: Specimens from acute and convalescent COVID-19 originated in the United States, Italy and Spain. Nucleic acid was either cDNA or gDNA, and it came from T cells, B-cell-depleted T cells, or PBMCs.

Seattle's cohort entered during active infection and was followed longitudinally. In the source study's methods: Amplification of reference gene primers provided the estimated nucleated cell counts. Only in-frame clones appear in the TCRdb table, and some are missing; sequencing was by immunoSEQ multiplex PCR. That table gives V, J and clone size, and the DNA gave D and trimming. The sample lists some 200,000 clones, approximately 80% occurring once. The length of the CDR3 is 15 residues. From germline, CDR1 is SGHRS and CDR2 YFSETQ. With V trimmed by 4 bases and J by 0 bases, 4 bases remained unmatched.

Sequenced input: peripheral blood. The sequence was obtained from a woman of 80 years or more with COVID-19, enrolled during active disease. The chain carries TRBV5-1 and TRBJ2-7, with 10 bases matching TRBD1. DNA for the CDR3: TGCGCCAGCAGCGTGGGACAGGGGACCTCCTACGAGCAGTACTTC. Amino acids: CASSVGQGTSYEQYF.